This record covers a single T cell receptor (beta chain). This table comes from immunoSEQ multiplex PCR, and its TCRdb copy is limited to in-frame clones, with some not included. There are roughly 200,000 clones in the sample; 88% occur only once, and approximately 2.7% lies in the top ten. The CDR3 runs to 14 residues. Looked up from germline, CDR1 is SGHTA and CDR2 is FQGTGA. V lost 5 bases to trimming and J lost 1 base, with 12 bases between them. Participants came from about 23 US areas, aged about 18 to 90 years. Participant reports of clinical history set cohort assignment. The sample originates from a study of blood T cell repertoires in COVID-19. The wider study: Donors in the United States, Italy and Spain gave samples during acute or convalescent COVID-19. T cells, B-cell-depleted T cells, or PBMCs provided the cDNA or gDNA that served as material.

Sequenced material: PBMCs or T cells enriched from blood (not recorded which). The rearrangement links TRBV7-3 to TRBJ2-7; no reliable D call. The TCR comes from a young woman who had recovered from COVID-19. CDR3 sequence (DNA): TGTGCCAGCAGCCCAGTAGCTAGTTCCTACGAGCAGTACTTC. Translated, it gives CASSPVASSYEQYF.